This TCR beta chain was recorded in a study of blood T cell repertoires in COVID-19. Study background: Donors in the United States, Italy and Spain gave samples during acute or convalescent COVID-19. The analysed material was cDNA or gDNA that came from T cells, B-cell-depleted T cells, or PBMCs.

Patients of the Seattle cohort, enrolled during active infection, were followed longitudinally. Study processing details: Nucleated cell number was recorded as an estimate derived from reference gene primer amplification. Libraries were prepared by immunoSEQ multiplex PCR; TCRdb keeps only in-frame clonotypes and omits some of them. The DNA gave D and trimming, while V, J and clone size come from that table. The sample has 350,000 to 450,000 clones, 70% to 90% seen once. Trimming took off 6 bases at V and 1 base at J, with 10 bases between the two ends. The V gene's germline CDR1 is MNHEY and CDR2 SVGAGI. This CDR3 contains 13 residues.

The specimen was peripheral blood. V gene TRBV6-5 combines with J gene TRBJ2-7, with a possible D match to TRBD1 (5 bases). This TCR derives from a woman between 55 and 75 years old with COVID-19, enrolled during active disease. The CDR3 nucleotides read TGTGCCAGCAGAGCCGACAGATCCTACGAGCAGTACTTC. Translated, it gives CASRADRSYEQYF.